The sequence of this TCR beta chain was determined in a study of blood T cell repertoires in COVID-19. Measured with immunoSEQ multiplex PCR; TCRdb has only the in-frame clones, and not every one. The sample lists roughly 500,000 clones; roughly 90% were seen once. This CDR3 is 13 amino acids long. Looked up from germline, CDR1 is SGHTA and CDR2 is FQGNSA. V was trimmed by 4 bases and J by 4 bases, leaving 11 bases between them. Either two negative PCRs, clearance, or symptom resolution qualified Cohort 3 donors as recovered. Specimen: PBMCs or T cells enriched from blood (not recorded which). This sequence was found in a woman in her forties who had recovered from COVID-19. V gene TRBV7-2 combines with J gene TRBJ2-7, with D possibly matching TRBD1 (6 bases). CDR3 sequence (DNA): TGTGCCAGCAGCTCCACAGGGATTTACGAGCAGTACTTC. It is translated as CASSSTGIYEQYF.